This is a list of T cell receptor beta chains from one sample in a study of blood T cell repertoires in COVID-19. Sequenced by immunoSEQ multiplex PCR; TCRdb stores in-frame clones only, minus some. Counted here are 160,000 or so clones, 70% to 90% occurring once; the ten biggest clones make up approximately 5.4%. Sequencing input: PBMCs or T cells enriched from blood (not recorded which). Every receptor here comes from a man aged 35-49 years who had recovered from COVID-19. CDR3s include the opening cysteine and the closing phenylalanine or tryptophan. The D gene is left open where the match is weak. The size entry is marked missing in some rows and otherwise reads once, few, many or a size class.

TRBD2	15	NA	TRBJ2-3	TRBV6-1	TGTGCCAGCAGTGAACTGGGGGGGGTCACAGATACGCAGTATTTT	CASSELGGVTDTQYF
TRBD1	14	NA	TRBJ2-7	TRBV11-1	TGTGCCAGCAGCCCGAGAACAGGGGGTTACGAGCAGTACTTC	CASSPRTGGYEQYF
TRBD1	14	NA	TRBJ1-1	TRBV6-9	TGTGCCAGCAGTTCGGACAGGGGGAACACTGAAGCTTTCTTT	CASSSDRGNTEAFF
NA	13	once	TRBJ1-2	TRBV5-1	TGCGCCAGCAGCGGCCGGGGTTTCTATGGCTACACCTTC	CASSGRGFYGYTF
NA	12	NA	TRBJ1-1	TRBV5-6	TGTGCCAGCAGCTTGGCTGGCCAGGGAGCTTTCTTT	CASSLAGQGAFF
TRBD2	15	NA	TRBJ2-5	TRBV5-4	TGTGCCAGCAGCTTTATGGCGGGGGAACAAGAGACCCAGTACTTC	CASSFMAGEQETQYF
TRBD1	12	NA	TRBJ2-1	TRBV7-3	TGTGCCAGCAGCTTAGGACAGGGTCAGCAGTTCTTC	CASSLGQGQQFF
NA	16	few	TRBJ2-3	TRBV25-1	TGTGCCAGCAGTGCGACAACTAGCAACCGCGCAGATACGCAGTATTTT	CASSATTSNRADTQYF
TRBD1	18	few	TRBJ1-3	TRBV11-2	TGTGCCAGCAGCTTAGGTCCCCCGAGGGGGCTCATGGGAAACACCATATATTTT	CASSLGPPRGLMGNTIYF
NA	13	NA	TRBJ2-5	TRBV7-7	TGTGCCAGCAGCTTATGGTTCGGGGAGACCCAGTACTTC	CASSLWFGETQYF
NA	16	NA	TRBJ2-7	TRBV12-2	TGTGCAAGTCGTACCGTGATTAGCGGGGGGAGTTACGAGCAGTACTTC	CASRTVISGGSYEQYF
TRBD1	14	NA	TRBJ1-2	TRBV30	TGTGCCTTAACCCTTGGGACAGCTAACTATGGCTACACCTTC	CALTLGTANYGYTF
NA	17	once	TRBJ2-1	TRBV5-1	TGCGCCAGCAGCTCGCTTACCCTTTTCAGCTCCTACAATGAGCAGTTCTTC	CASSSLTLFSSYNEQFF
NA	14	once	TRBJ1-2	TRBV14	TGTGCCAGCAGCCTACAGGTGCAGGGCTATGGCTACACCTTC	CASSLQVQGYGYTF
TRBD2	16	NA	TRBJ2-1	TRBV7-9	TGTGCCAGCAGCGGACCCGGGACTAGCGGGTACAATGAGCAGTTCTTC	CASSGPGTSGYNEQFF
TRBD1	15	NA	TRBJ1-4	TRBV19	TGTGCCGCTGGACAGGGGGATGCAACTAATGAAAAACTGTTTTTT	CAAGQGDATNEKLFF
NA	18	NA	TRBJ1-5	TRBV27	TGTGCCAGCAGTTCCCGATCAGACAGGACCGATAGCAATCAGCCCCAGCATTTT	CASSSRSDRTDSNQPQHF
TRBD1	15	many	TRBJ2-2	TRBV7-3	TGTGCCAGCAGCTTAACAGGGGGCAGGGCCGGGGAGCTGTTTTTT	CASSLTGGRAGELFF
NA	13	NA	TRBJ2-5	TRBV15	TGTGCCACCAGCAGAGATGAGCCCCCGACCCAGTACTTC	CATSRDEPPTQYF
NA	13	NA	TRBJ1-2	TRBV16	TGTGCCGGGGGCAGAACTTATATCAATGGCTACACCTTC	CAGGRTYINGYTF
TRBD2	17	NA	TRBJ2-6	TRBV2	TGTGCCAGCACTCTTCGCGGGGGGGCCGGTGGGGCCAACGTCCTGACTTTC	CASTLRGGAGGANVLTF
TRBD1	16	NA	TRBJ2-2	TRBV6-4	TGTGCCAGCAGTGACTCGACAGGGTCGGGCACCGGGGAGCTGTTTTTT	CASSDSTGSGTGELFF
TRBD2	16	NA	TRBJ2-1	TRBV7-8	TGTGCCAGCAGCCTTACTAGGACTAGCGGGGGGGCCGCGCAGTTCTTC	CASSLTRTSGGAAQFF
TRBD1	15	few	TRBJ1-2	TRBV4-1	TGCGCCAGCAGCCAACCCGGGACAGGTCTCGACGGCTACACCTTC	CASSQPGTGLDGYTF
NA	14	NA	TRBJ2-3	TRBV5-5	TGTGCCAGCAGCTCGGGTCACCTCACAGATACGCAGTATTTT	CASSSGHLTDTQYF
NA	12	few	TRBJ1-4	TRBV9	TGTGCCAGCAGCGTAGCTGGCGGAAAACTGTTTTTT	CASSVAGGKLFF
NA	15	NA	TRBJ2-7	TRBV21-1	TGTGCCAGCAGCAAATGTCGGACAAAGGTCTACGAGCAGTACTTC	CASSKCRTKVYEQYF
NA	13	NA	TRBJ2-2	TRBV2	TGTGCCAGCGGTTCACAGGGCACCGGGGAGCTGTTTTTT	CASGSQGTGELFF
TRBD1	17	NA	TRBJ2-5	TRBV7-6	TGTGCCAGCAGCATGGCACCGGGACAGGGGGTTGGAGAGACCCAGTACTTC	CASSMAPGQGVGETQYF
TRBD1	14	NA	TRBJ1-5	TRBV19	TGTGCCACGGAGACAGGGTTTGGTAATCAGCCCCAGCATTTT	CATETGFGNQPQHF
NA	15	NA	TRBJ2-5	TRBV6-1	TGTGCCAGCAGTGAAGCCCCAGGGTCTCGAGAGACCCAGTACTTC	CASSEAPGSRETQYF
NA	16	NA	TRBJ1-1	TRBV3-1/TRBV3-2	TGTGCCAGCAGCCAGGGGGCCCCTGGGGGAAACACTGAAGCTTTCTTT	CASSQGAPGGNTEAFF
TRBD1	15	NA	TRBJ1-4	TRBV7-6	TGTGCCAGCAGCGGAGGGACAGGAGCCACACAAGTACTGTTTTTT	CASSGGTGATQVLFF
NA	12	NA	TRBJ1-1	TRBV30	TGTGCCTGGAGTCCCAAAAACACTGAAGCTTTCTTT	CAWSPKNTEAFF
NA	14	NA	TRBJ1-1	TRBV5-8	TGTGCCAGCAGTCTCTGGGGAAGCGGGACACGAGCTTTCTTT	CASSLWGSGTRAFF
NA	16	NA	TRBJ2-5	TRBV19	TGTGCCAGTAGTATCGACGGGACACTGTACCAAGAGACCCAGTACTTC	CASSIDGTLYQETQYF
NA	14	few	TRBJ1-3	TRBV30	TGTGCCTGGCGACTGCGAGGCGGTGGAAACACCATATATTTT	CAWRLRGGGNTIYF
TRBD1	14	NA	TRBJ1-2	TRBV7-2	TGTGCCAGCAGCCCCCCTAATTCCGGGACAGGGGGAATATTC	CASSPPNSGTGGIF
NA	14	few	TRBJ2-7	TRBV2	TGTGCCAGCACCCCTAGTTACCCTAGCTACGAGCAGTACTTC	CASTPSYPSYEQYF
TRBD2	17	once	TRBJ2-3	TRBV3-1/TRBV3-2	TGTGCCAGCAGCCATCGGCTAGCGGGGGCTAGCACAGATACGCAGTATTTT	CASSHRLAGASTDTQYF
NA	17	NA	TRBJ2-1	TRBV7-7	TGTGCCAGCAGCCCTCGATCCCTACGGGACTCCTACAATGAGCAGTTCTTC	CASSPRSLRDSYNEQFF
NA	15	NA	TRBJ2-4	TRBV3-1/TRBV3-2	TGTGCCAGCAGCCAAGTGGAGGGTGCCAAAAACATTCAGTACTTC	CASSQVEGAKNIQYF
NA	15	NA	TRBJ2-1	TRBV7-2	TGTGCCAGCGACTCCATCGGGAGCTCCTACAATGAGCAGTTCTTC	CASDSIGSSYNEQFF
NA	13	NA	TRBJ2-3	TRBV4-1	TGCGCCAGTCAAGCAAGTAGTACAGATACGCAGTATTTT	CASQASSTDTQYF
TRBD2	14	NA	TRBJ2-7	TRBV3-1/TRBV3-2	TGTGCCAGCAGCCTAAGGGGAGGGGAAGACGAGCAGTACTTC	CASSLRGGEDEQYF
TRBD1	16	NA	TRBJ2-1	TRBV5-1	TGCGCCAGCAGAGTCGTCGGACAGGGCCTGAATGGTGAGCAGTTCTTC	CASRVVGQGLNGEQFF
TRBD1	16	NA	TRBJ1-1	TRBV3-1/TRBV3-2	TGTGCCAGCAGCCATAGGGGCAGGGGGCCTCTAGGTGAAGCTTTCTTT	CASSHRGRGPLGEAFF
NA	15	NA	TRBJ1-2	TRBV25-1	TGTGCCAGCACGGGGGGCGGGGGTGCTCTTACTGGCTACACCTTC	CASTGGGGALTGYTF
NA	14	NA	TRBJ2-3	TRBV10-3	TGTGCCATCAGCCAACAGGTTTCCACAGATACGCAGTATTTT	CAISQQVSTDTQYF
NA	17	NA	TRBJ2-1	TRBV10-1	TGCGCCAGCAGTGAGTCGACGGCAGGAGGACCGGCCAATGAGCAGTTCTTC	CASSESTAGGPANEQFF